These T cell receptor beta chains were read from a single sample in a study of memory B cells and T cells in multiple sclerosis. These receptors lack a known antigen. TCRdb keeps only in-frame clones here, not all; method: immunoSEQ multiplex PCR. Here the sample spans under 50,000 clones, more than 65% being singletons. The source material was PBMCs from blood kept in culture. The receptors were sampled from a human donor with multiple sclerosis. CDR3s include the opening cysteine and the closing phenylalanine or tryptophan. Each record gives: D gene, J gene, clone size, V gene, CDR3 DNA, CDR3 protein. D genes are given only for firm matches. Only part of the rows carry a size: once, few, many, or a class if the clone is expanded.

NA | TRBJ1-2 | few | TRBV19 | TGTGCCAGTAGTCCGCAACACAGGGACAACTATGGCTACACCTTC | CASSPQHRDNYGYTF
NA | TRBJ1-2 | NA | TRBV28 | TGTGCCAGCAGTTTTCCGGGGTGGCATGGCTACACCTTC | CASSFPGWHGYTF
NA | TRBJ1-2 | NA | TRBV4-3 | TGCGCCAGCAGCCAAATAACCCGGGGGGATGGCTACACCTTC | CASSQITRGDGYTF
NA | TRBJ2-3 | few | TRBV7-9 | TGTGCCAGCGCCCGGACAAGCACAGATACGCAGTATTTT | CASARTSTDTQYF
TRBD1 | TRBJ1-2 | NA | TRBV28 | TGTGCCAGCAGTTTTAATGTTCCGGGACAGGGCTATGGCTACACCTTC | CASSFNVPGQGYGYTF
TRBD1 | TRBJ2-7 | NA | TRBV4-3 | TGCGCCAGCAGCCATTCGACAGGGCCCTACGAGCAGTACTTC | CASSHSTGPYEQYF
TRBD2 | TRBJ2-7 | few | TRBV7-9 | TGTGCCAGCAGCCTTGGAAGCGGGGGATCCTACGAGCAGTACTTC | CASSLGSGGSYEQYF
NA | TRBJ1-1 | NA | TRBV19 | TGTGCCAGTATGGACACTGAAGCTTTCTTT | CASMDTEAFF
NA | TRBJ2-7 | NA | TRBV4-1 | TGCGCCAGCAGCCAAGAAGCCGGCCGAAGCTCCTACGAGCAGTACTTC | CASSQEAGRSSYEQYF
NA | TRBJ2-7 | medium-sized | TRBV18 | TGTGCCAGCTCAGACCAAGGTGGCAGGGTCGAGCAGTACTTC | CASSDQGGRVEQYF
NA | TRBJ1-2 | NA | TRBV10-3 | TGTGCCATCAGTGGGACAGAATACGATGGCTACACCTTC | CAISGTEYDGYTF
NA | TRBJ1-1 | NA | TRBV7-2 | TGTGCCAGCAGCTCCCCCCGGGGGCACGTTGGGAACACTGAAGCTTTCTTT | CASSSPRGHVGNTEAFF
TRBD1 | TRBJ2-1 | NA | TRBV10-3 | TGTGCCATCGGAGGGACAGGGTATGGGCTTCCTAAAAATGAGCAGTTCTTC | CAIGGTGYGLPKNEQFF
NA | TRBJ1-2 | NA | TRBV5-1 | TGCGCCAGCAGCTTGGTGTGGTTTGAGTATGGCTACACCTTC | CASSLVWFEYGYTF
NA | TRBJ2-1 | NA | TRBV19 | TGTGCCAGTAGTATTTGGGGGAATGAGCAGTTCTTC | CASSIWGNEQFF
TRBD1 | TRBJ1-2 | NA | TRBV30 | TGTGCCTGGAGGGCAAGACAGGGGTATGGCTACACCTTC | CAWRARQGYGYTF
NA | TRBJ2-3 | NA | TRBV5-6 | TGTGCCACCACCGGGCGGGGCTACACAGATACGCAGTATTTT | CATTGRGYTDTQYF
NA | TRBJ1-5 | NA | TRBV7-8 | TGTGCCAGCAGCGCCGGGACGGATAATCAGCCCCAGCATTTT | CASSAGTDNQPQHF
NA | TRBJ1-1 | NA | TRBV7-8 | TGTGCCAGCAGCTTAGGGGCAGGGTACTTCCAAATGAACACTGAAGCTTTCTTT | CASSLGAGYFQMNTEAFF
NA | TRBJ1-2 | NA | TRBV2 | TGTGCCAGCAGTGAATACAGGGAGTTGAATGGCTACACCTTC | CASSEYRELNGYTF
TRBD1 | TRBJ1-4 | NA | TRBV4-3 | TGCGCCAGCAGCCCCGGACAGGGACGGGAAAAACTGTTTTTT | CASSPGQGREKLFF
NA | TRBJ1-1 | NA | TRBV6-1 | TGTGCCAGCAATATCCTTGAAGGGGGCACTGAAGCTTTCTTT | CASNILEGGTEAFF
NA | TRBJ2-5 | NA | TRBV4-2 | TGTGCCAGCAGCCAAGTTAGGGGGCAAGAGACCCAGTACTTC | CASSQVRGQETQYF
TRBD1 | TRBJ2-1 | NA | TRBV28 | TGTGCCAGCAGTTTTAGACAGGGTATACGCTCCTACAATGAGCAGTTCTTC | CASSFRQGIRSYNEQFF
NA | TRBJ2-7 | few | TRBV18 | TGTGCCAGCTCACCAAGGGACGGGGACTACGAGCAGTACTTC | CASSPRDGDYEQYF
NA | TRBJ1-2 | NA | TRBV29-1 | TGCAGCGTCGGCCGGGCCTCCCGCTATGGCCACACCTTC | CSVGRASRYGHTF
NA | TRBJ1-1 | NA | TRBV7-6 | TGTGCCAGCAGCTTAGTATCGGAATTCAGGACTGAAGCTTTCTTT | CASSLVSEFRTEAFF
TRBD1 | TRBJ1-2 | NA | TRBV5-4 | TGTGCCAGCAGCCTGGGACAGGCATCTTGGGGCTACACCTTC | CASSLGQASWGYTF
TRBD1 | TRBJ1-1 | NA | TRBV2 | TGTGCCAGCAGTGCTTGGACAGGTAGTGACCGCACTGAAGCTTTCTTT | CASSAWTGSDRTEAFF
NA | TRBJ1-1 | NA | TRBV9 | TGTGCCAGCAGCTCGGGACTGGTCACTGAAGCTTTCTTT | CASSSGLVTEAFF
NA | TRBJ2-2 | NA | TRBV5-4 | TGTGCCAGCAGATTCGCAATGGGCACCGGGGAGCTGTTTTTT | CASRFAMGTGELFF
NA | TRBJ1-3 | NA | TRBV11-2 | TGTGCCAGCAGCTTAGCGACAGTTTTTGGAAACACCATATATTTT | CASSLATVFGNTIYF
NA | TRBJ1-4 | few | TRBV18 | TGTGCCAGCTCACCTGGGGAGAACAATGAAAAACTGTTTTTT | CASSPGENNEKLFF
TRBD2 | TRBJ2-5 | NA | TRBV27 | TGTGCCAGCAGTTCGTCCGGCCGACTAGCGGGGGGTAGGGGGGAGACCCAGTACTTC | CASSSSGRLAGGRGETQYF
NA | TRBJ1-3 | few | TRBV7-2 | TGTGCCAGCAGACTACCGGGACCGCGCACCATATATTTT | CASRLPGPRTIYF
NA | TRBJ1-2 | NA | TRBV10-1 | TGCGCCAGCAGCAGGGGAGCCGACTATGGCTACACCTTC | CASSRGADYGYTF
NA | TRBJ2-3 | NA | TRBV5-1 | TGCGCCAGCAGCGGTCAGGGATTCGATACGCAGTATTTT | CASSGQGFDTQYF
NA | TRBJ1-5 | NA | TRBV19 | TGTGCCAGTACCAGGGAGAGCAATCAGCCCCAGCATTTT | CASTRESNQPQHF
NA | TRBJ1-6 | NA | TRBV4-2 | TGTGCCAGCAGCCAAGAAGTCAATTCACCCCTCCACTTT | CASSQEVNSPLHF
TRBD1 | TRBJ1-2 | NA | TRBV6-1 | TGTGCCAGCAGTGGAGACAGGGGTAGGGGCTACACCTTC | CASSGDRGRGYTF
NA | TRBJ1-4 | NA | TRBV5-1 | TGCGCCAGCAGCCCGAGGACACGGTTAATGAATGAAAAACTGTTTTTT | CASSPRTRLMNEKLFF
NA | TRBJ2-7 | NA | TRBV2 | TGTGCCAGCAGTTCTTTATTCGAGCAGTACTTC | CASSSLFEQYF
TRBD1 | TRBJ2-2 | NA | TRBV5-1 | TGCGCCAGCAGCTTACTAGGGGGCAACACCGGGGAGCTGTTTTTT | CASSLLGGNTGELFF
TRBD1 | TRBJ2-5 | NA | TRBV7-9 | TGTGCCAGCAGCTTGGGACAGGGGTACCAAGAGACCCAGTACTTC | CASSLGQGYQETQYF
NA | TRBJ1-2 | few | TRBV7-9 | TGTGCCAGCAGCTCCCCCCCCCGTGTAGATGGCTACACCTTC | CASSSPPRVDGYTF
NA | TRBJ1-2 | NA | TRBV30 | TGTGCCTGGAGTCCTGGGACCCCCGGTGGCTATGGCTACACCTTC | CAWSPGTPGGYGYTF
NA | TRBJ1-5 | NA | TRBV9 | TGTGCCAGCAGCGTAGGAGGGCACAATCAGCCCCAGCATTTT | CASSVGGHNQPQHF
NA | TRBJ1-2 | NA | TRBV11-2 | TGTGCCAGCAGCTTAGCCGCAGGGGCGGACTATGGCTACACCTTC | CASSLAAGADYGYTF
NA | TRBJ2-1 | NA | TRBV7-9 | TGTGCCAGCAGCTCAACTAGGTCGCTTTCCTACAATGAGCAGTTCTTC | CASSSTRSLSYNEQFF
TRBD1 | TRBJ1-6 | NA | TRBV4-1 | TGCGCCAGCAGCCAAACCCGACAGGGCAAGAGTTCACCCCTCCACTTT | CASSQTRQGKSSPLHF
TRBD1 | TRBJ1-1 | NA | TRBV6-1 | TGTGCCAGTACGGGACAGCCGATTTGGGCTGAAGCTTTCTTT | CASTGQPIWAEAFF
NA | TRBJ1-5 | once | TRBV11-3 | TGTGCCAGCAGCTTAGGGCAGGCAAGCAATCAGCCCCAGCATTTT | CASSLGQASNQPQHF